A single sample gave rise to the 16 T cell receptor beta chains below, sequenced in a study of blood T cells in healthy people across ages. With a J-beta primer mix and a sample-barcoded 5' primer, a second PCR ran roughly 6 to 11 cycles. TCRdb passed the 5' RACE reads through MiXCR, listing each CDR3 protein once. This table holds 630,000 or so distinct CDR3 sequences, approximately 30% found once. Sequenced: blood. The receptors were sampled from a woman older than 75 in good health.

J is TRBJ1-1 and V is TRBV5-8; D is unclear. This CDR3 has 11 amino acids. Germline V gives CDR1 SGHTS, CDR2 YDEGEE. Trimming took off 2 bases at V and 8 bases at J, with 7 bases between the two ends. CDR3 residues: CASSFRREAFF. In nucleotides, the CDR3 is TGTGCCAGCAGCTTCCGCAGAGAAGCTTTCTTT.

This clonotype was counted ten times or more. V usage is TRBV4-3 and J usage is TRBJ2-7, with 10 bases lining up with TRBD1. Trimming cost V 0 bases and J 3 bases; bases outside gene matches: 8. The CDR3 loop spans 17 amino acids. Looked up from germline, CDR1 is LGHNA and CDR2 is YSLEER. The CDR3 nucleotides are TGCGCCAGCAGCCAAGATAGAGTTGGGGACAGGGGCTACGAGCAGTACTTC. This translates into CASSQDRVGDRGYEQYF.

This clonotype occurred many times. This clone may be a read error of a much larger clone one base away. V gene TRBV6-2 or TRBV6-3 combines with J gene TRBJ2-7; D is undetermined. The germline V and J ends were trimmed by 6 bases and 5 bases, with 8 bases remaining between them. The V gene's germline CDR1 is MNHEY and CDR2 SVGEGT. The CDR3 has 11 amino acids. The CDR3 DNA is TGTGCCAGCAGGTACAAGGACGAGCAGTACTTC. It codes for CASRYKDEQYF.

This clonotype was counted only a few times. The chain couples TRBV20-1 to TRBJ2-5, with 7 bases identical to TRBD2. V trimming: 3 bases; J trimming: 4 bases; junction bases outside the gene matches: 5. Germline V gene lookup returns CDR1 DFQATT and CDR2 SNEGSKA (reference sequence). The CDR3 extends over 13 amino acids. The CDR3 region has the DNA TGCAGTGCTAGCGGGAGGCCAGGAGAGACCCAGTACTTC. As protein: CSASGRPGETQYF.

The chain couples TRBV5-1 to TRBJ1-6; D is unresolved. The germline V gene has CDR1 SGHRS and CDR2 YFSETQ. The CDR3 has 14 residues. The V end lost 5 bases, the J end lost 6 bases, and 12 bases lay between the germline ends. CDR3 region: CASRIDTSNSPLHF. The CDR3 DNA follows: TGCGCCAGCAGAATCGACACGAGTAATTCACCCCTCCACTTT.

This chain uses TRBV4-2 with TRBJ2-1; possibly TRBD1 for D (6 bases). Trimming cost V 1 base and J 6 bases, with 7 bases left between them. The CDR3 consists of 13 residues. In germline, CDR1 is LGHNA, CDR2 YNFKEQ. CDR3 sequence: CASSQGGPNEQFF. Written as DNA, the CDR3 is TGTGCCAGCAGCCAAGGGGGGCCCAATGAGCAGTTCTTC.

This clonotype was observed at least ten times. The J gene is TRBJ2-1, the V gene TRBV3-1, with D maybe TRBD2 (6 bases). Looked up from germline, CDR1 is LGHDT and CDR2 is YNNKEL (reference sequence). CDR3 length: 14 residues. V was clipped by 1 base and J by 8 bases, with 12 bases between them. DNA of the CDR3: TGTGCCAGCAGCCAAGGGGGACGGGGGTATGAGCAGTTCTTC. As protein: CASSQGGRGYEQFF.

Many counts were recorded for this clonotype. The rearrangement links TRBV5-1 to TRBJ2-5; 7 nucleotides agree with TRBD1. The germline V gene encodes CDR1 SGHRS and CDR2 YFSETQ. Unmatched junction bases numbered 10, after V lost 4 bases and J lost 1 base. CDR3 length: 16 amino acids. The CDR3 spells CASSLTGIGGQETQYF. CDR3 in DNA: TGCGCCAGCAGCCTGACAGGGATAGGGGGCCAAGAGACCCAGTACTTC. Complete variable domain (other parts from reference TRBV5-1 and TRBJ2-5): KAGVTQTPRYLIKTRGQQVTLSCSPISGHRSVSWYQQTPGQGLQFLFEYFSETQRNKGNFPGRFSGRQFSNSRSEMNVSTLELGDSALYLCASSLTGIGGQETQYFGPGTRLLVL.

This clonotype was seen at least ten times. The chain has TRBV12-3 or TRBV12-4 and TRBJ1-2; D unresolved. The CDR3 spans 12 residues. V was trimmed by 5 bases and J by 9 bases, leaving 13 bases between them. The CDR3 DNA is TGTGCCAGCAGTCCCCAGGTGGAGCGCTACACCTTC. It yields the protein CASSPQVERYTF.

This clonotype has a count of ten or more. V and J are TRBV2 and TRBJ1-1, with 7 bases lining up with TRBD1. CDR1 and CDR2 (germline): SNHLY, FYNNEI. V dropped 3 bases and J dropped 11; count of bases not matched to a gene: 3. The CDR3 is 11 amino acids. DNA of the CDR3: TGTGCCAGCAGTGACGACAGGGAGGCTTTCTTT. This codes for CASSDDREAFF.

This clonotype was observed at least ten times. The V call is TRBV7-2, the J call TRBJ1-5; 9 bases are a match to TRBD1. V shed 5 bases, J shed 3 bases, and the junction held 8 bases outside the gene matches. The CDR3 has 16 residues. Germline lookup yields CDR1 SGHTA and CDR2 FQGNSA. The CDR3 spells CASSPGDRDNNQPQHF. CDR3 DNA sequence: TGTGCCAGCAGCCCAGGGGACAGGGACAACAATCAGCCCCAGCATTTT.

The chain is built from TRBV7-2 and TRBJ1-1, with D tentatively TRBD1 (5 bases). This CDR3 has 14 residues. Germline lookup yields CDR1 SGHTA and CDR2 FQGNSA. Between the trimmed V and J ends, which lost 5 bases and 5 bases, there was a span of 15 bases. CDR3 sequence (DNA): TGTGCCAGCAGCCACGCTGGGGGAGTGACTGAAGCTTTCTTT. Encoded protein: CASSHAGGVTEAFF.

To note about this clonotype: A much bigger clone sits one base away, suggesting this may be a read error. CDR3 nucleotides: TGTGCCAGCGGCCAACTAGCGGGCTACGAGCAGTACTTC. The encoded protein is CASGQLAGYEQYF. This chain connects TRBV3-1 to TRBJ2-7, with TRBD2 matching over 9 bases. The CDR3 has 13 amino acids. CDR1 and CDR2 (germline): LGHDT, YNNKEL (reference sequence).

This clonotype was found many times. The CDR3 DNA follows: TGTGCCAGCAGCCCTGGGACTAGCGGGGTTAGAGGGCAGACCCAGTACTTC. Translated: CASSPGTSGVRGQTQYF. This chain links TRBV7-8 with TRBJ2-5; 13 positions agree with TRBD2. Per the germline V gene, CDR1 is SGHVS and CDR2 is FQNEAQ. The CDR3 spans 17 residues. After removal of 5 bases from V and 6 bases from J, the junction contained 12 bases not matched to a gene.

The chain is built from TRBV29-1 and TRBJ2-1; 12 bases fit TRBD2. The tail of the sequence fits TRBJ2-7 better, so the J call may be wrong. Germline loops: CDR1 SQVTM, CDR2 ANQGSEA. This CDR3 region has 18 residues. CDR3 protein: CSVVLASGGVRSYNEQYF. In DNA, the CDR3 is TGCAGCGTTGTATTGGCTAGCGGGGGGGTCAGGTCCTACAATGAGCAGTACTTC.

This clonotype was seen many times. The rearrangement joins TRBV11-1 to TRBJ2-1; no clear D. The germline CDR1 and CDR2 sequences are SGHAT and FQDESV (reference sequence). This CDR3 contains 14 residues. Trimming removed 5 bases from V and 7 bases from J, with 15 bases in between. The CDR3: CASSMWVGENEQFF. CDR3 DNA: TGTGCCAGCAGCATGTGGGTGGGCGAGAATGAGCAGTTCTTC. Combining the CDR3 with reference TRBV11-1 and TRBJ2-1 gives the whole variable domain EAEVAQSPRYKITEKSQAVAFWCDPISGHATLYWYRQILGQGPELLVQFQDESVVDDSQLPKDRFSAERLKGVDSTLKIQPAELGDSAMYLCASSMWVGENEQFFGPGTRLTVL.